A selection of T cell receptor beta chains follows, all from one sample in a study of blood T cell repertoires in COVID-19. Using immunoSEQ multiplex PCR, the repertoire was profiled, and TCRdb retains in-frame clones only, with some absent. The sample has roughly 170,000 clones, roughly 80% seen once. The sample taken for sequencing was peripheral blood. These receptors were collected from a human donor in a cohort sampled during active COVID-19. The CDR3 runs from the conserved cysteine through the conserved F or W. The D gene is left open where the match is weak. Only some rows state a clone size, as once, few, many or a class for expanded clones.

TRBV3-1/TRBV3-2	NA	TRBJ1-2	14	NA	TGTGCCAGCAGCGCGACAGCGTTGAACTATGGCTACACCTTC	CASSATALNYGYTF
TRBV12-5	TRBD1	TRBJ1-6	14	NA	TGTGCTAGTGGTTCGGGACAGGCGAGCTCACCCCTCCACTTT	CASGSGQASSPLHF
TRBV7-8	TRBD1	TRBJ1-1	15	NA	TGTGCCAGCAGCTTACGGACAGGAAGGGACACTGAAGCTTTCTTT	CASSLRTGRDTEAFF
TRBV5-1	TRBD1	TRBJ1-1	14	once	TGCGCCAGCAGCTCGGACAGGGGGAACACTGAAGCTTTCTTT	CASSSDRGNTEAFF
TRBV3-1/TRBV3-2	TRBD1	TRBJ1-2	14	NA	TGTGCCAGCAGCCAAGTGACAGGGGGCTATGGCTACACCTTC	CASSQVTGGYGYTF
TRBV29-1	NA	TRBJ1-1	16	NA	TGCAGCGTTGATGTTGCCCTCGGTAAAGGAGGAACTGAAGCTTTCTTT	CSVDVALGKGGTEAFF
TRBV6-1	NA	TRBJ1-4	15	NA	TGTGCCAGCAGGGAAGTAGTAGCGCCTAATGAAAAACTGTTTTTT	CASREVVAPNEKLFF
TRBV6-6	TRBD1	TRBJ1-1	15	few	TGTGCCAGCAGCCTACAGGGGGCAGGGAACACTGAAGCTTTCTTT	CASSLQGAGNTEAFF
TRBV19	TRBD1	TRBJ1-5	14	NA	TGTGCCAGTAGTGTGGACAGGTCGGATCAGCCCCAGCATTTT	CASSVDRSDQPQHF
TRBV5-4	TRBD1	TRBJ1-1	13	few	TGTGCCAGCAGCTCTACAGGGGTCACTGAAGCTTTCTTT	CASSSTGVTEAFF
TRBV6-5	NA	TRBJ1-1	12	NA	TGTGCCAGCAGAAGACAGCACACTGAAGCTTTCTTT	CASRRQHTEAFF
TRBV11-2	TRBD1	TRBJ2-2	15	NA	TGTGCCAGCAGCTTAGTAGGACAGGGCACCGGGGAGCTGTTTTTT	CASSLVGQGTGELFF
TRBV4-2	TRBD1	TRBJ2-1	17	few	TGTGCCAGCAGCCAAGACCCGTCGGCAGGGGGCATGGGTGAGCAGTTCTTC	CASSQDPSAGGMGEQFF
TRBV5-1	TRBD1	TRBJ2-7	14	NA	TGCGCCAGCAGCTTGGAGGGACAGAATTACGAGCAGTACTTC	CASSLEGQNYEQYF
TRBV5-6	NA	TRBJ1-5	12	NA	TGTGCCAGCAGCTCGGGGAGCCAGCCCCAGCATTTT	CASSSGSQPQHF
TRBV5-4	NA	TRBJ1-2	12	NA	TGTGCCAGCAGTTCCCCGGGGAGTGGCTACACCTTC	CASSSPGSGYTF
TRBV13	TRBD2	TRBJ2-1	17	NA	TGTGCCAGCAGCTTCGGGAGGGGACCCCCCTCCTACAATGAGCAGTTCTTC	CASSFGRGPPSYNEQFF
TRBV2	NA	TRBJ2-7	12	few	TGTGCCAGCAGGGAGAGCTCCTACGAGCAGTACTTC	CASRESSYEQYF
TRBV4-1	NA	TRBJ1-2	16	NA	TGCGCCAGCAGCCAGACGGGGGGGCGGGCGAACTATGGCTACACCTTC	CASSQTGGRANYGYTF
TRBV4-1	TRBD2	TRBJ2-5	19	NA	TGCGCCAGCAGCCTAACTAGCGGGGGGGTCGGGCCGTACCAAGAGACCCAGTACTTC	CASSLTSGGVGPYQETQYF
TRBV13	NA	TRBJ1-3	15	NA	TGTGCCAGCAGCTTAGTGGCTCAATCTGGAAACACCATATATTTT	CASSLVAQSGNTIYF
TRBV5-8	TRBD1	TRBJ2-7	15	once	TGTGCCAGCAGCCCCGGACAGGAAAAATCCTACGAGCAGTACTTC	CASSPGQEKSYEQYF
TRBV9	NA	TRBJ1-2	11	few	TGTGCCAGCCGACGAGGAGGAGGCTACACCTTC	CASRRGGGYTF
TRBV29-1	NA	TRBJ2-1	14	NA	TGCAGCGTTGACTGGGGGGGGGCTTACAATGAGCAGTTCTTC	CSVDWGGAYNEQFF
TRBV5-1	NA	TRBJ1-1	15	NA	TGCGCCAGCAGCTTGTTCTCTTCGGGGGACACTGAAGCTTTCTTT	CASSLFSSGDTEAFF
TRBV7-9	NA	TRBJ1-1	14	once	TGTGCCAGCAGCTTCTTCGGGGTGAACACTGAAGCTTTCTTT	CASSFFGVNTEAFF
TRBV5-1	TRBD2	TRBJ2-1	16	NA	TGCGCCAGCAGCTTCGGTAGCGGGGGCCCCTACAATGAGCAGTTCTTC	CASSFGSGGPYNEQFF
TRBV3-1/TRBV3-2	NA	TRBJ1-2	16	NA	TGTGCCAGCAGCCAAGGAGGTGGGGGGGCAAACTATGGCTACACCTTC	CASSQGGGGANYGYTF
TRBV7-9	TRBD1	TRBJ2-2	16	medium-sized	TGTGCCAGCAGCGACCCCGGGACAGGTCTCTTCGGGGAGCTGTTTTTT	CASSDPGTGLFGELFF
TRBV5-1	NA	TRBJ2-7	13	NA	TGCGCCAGCGCTCCAGGGGTGGCCTACGAGCAGTACTTC	CASAPGVAYEQYF
TRBV6-1	TRBD2	TRBJ2-1	17	few	TGTGCCAGCAGTGATGAGGGAGGGACTAGCGGCAACAATGAGCAGTTCTTC	CASSDEGGTSGNNEQFF
TRBV5-4	NA	TRBJ1-2	14	NA	TGTGCCAGCAGCCGTGAAACACAGGCGGATGGCTACACCTTC	CASSRETQADGYTF
TRBV11-2	NA	TRBJ1-5	15	few	TGTGCCAGCAGCTTAGGGCAGATGGGCAATCAGCCCCAGCATTTT	CASSLGQMGNQPQHF
TRBV4-2	TRBD1	TRBJ2-7	13	NA	TGTGCCAGCAGCCGAGACAGGGGGGCCGAGCAGTACTTC	CASSRDRGAEQYF
TRBV7-3	NA	TRBJ1-1	13	NA	TGTGCCAGCAGCTTATCCCGGGACACTGAAGCTTTCTTT	CASSLSRDTEAFF
TRBV24-1	TRBD1	TRBJ1-6	14	NA	TGTGCCACCAGTACGAGACAGGGAAATTCACCCCTCCACTTT	CATSTRQGNSPLHF
TRBV7-2	NA	TRBJ1-5	14	NA	TGTGCCAGCAGCTTAAAGGGGTCGAGACAGCCCCAGCATTTT	CASSLKGSRQPQHF
TRBV20-1	TRBD2	TRBJ2-1	13	NA	TGCAGTGCTCGTGGGACTAGTAGGCATGAGCAGTTCTTC	CSARGTSRHEQFF
TRBV13	TRBD1	TRBJ1-6	17	NA	TGTGCCAGCCGTTTGTTGACAGGGAAATCCTATAATTCACCCCTCCACTTT	CASRLLTGKSYNSPLHF
TRBV1	NA	TRBJ2-7	17	NA	TGCACCAGCAGCCAAAATAAAAATTCCGGGACTAGCTACGAGCAGTACTTC	CTSSQNKNSGTSYEQYF
TRBV5-4	NA	TRBJ2-7	14	NA	TGTGCCGCCAGTTCCAGGGCGGCGTCGGACGAGCAGTACTTC	CAASSRAASDEQYF
TRBV5-5	TRBD1	TRBJ2-5	17	once	TGTGCCAGCAGCTTGGAGGGGGGGACAGGGAATCAAGAGACCCAGTACTTC	CASSLEGGTGNQETQYF
TRBV27	TRBD2	TRBJ2-3	17	NA	TGTGCCAGCAGTTTTGAGACTAGCGGGGGACGCACAGATACGCAGTATTTT	CASSFETSGGRTDTQYF
TRBV2	NA	TRBJ1-5	12	NA	TGTGCCAGCAGCAGGGTAAATCAGCCCCAGCATTTT	CASSRVNQPQHF
TRBV19	NA	TRBJ2-3	14	NA	TGTGCCAGTAGGCGAAATTCGGGGACAGATACGCAGTATTTT	CASRRNSGTDTQYF
TRBV9	TRBD1	TRBJ1-4	15	NA	TGTGCCAGCAGCGGCTCCGGGACAGGGAATGAAAAACTGTTTTTT	CASSGSGTGNEKLFF
TRBV5-1	NA	TRBJ1-2	15	NA	TGCGCCAGCAGCTTAACCGGGACACAGCTTTATGGCTACACCTTC	CASSLTGTQLYGYTF
TRBV19	NA	TRBJ1-5	12	many	TGTGCCAGTAGTATTGGCCATCAGCCCCAGCATTTT	CASSIGHQPQHF
TRBV10-3	NA	TRBJ2-7	12	NA	TGTGCCATCAGTGAGCTGGCGGTCGAGCAGTACTTC	CAISELAVEQYF
TRBV4-1	TRBD2	TRBJ2-2	16	NA	TGCGCCAGCAGCCAAGGTCTAGCGGGGGGGTGGGGGGAGCTGTTTTTT	CASSQGLAGGWGELFF
TRBV27	TRBD2	TRBJ2-3	15	NA	TGTGCCAGCACAACACTAGCGGGGGCCACAGATACGCAGTATTTT	CASTTLAGATDTQYF
TRBV10-3	TRBD2	TRBJ2-5	15	NA	TGTGCCATCAGTGAGGCCCCCGGGGGGGAGGAGACCCAGTACTTC	CAISEAPGGEETQYF
TRBV6-1	NA	TRBJ1-4	17	NA	TGTGCCAGCAGTGAAGGGTCAGGGGATGGGTATAATGAAAAACTGTTTTTT	CASSEGSGDGYNEKLFF
TRBV7-9	NA	TRBJ1-4	16	NA	TGTGCCAGCAGCTTAGCGCTAGGTAGCTTTAATGAAAAACTGTTTTTT	CASSLALGSFNEKLFF
TRBV9	TRBD2	TRBJ2-1	16	NA	TGTGCCAGCAGCGCCCGGACTAGTGGTTCCTACAATGAGCAGTTCTTC	CASSARTSGSYNEQFF
TRBV11-2	TRBD1	TRBJ1-3	17	NA	TGTGCCAGCAGCCCTACGGGACAGAAAGACTCTGGAAACACCATATATTTT	CASSPTGQKDSGNTIYF
TRBV11-2	NA	TRBJ1-5	16	NA	TGTGCCAGCAGCTTAGCTCCGGGGGGGGGCAATCAGCCCCAGCATTTT	CASSLAPGGGNQPQHF